This paragraph reports one TCR beta chain. The antigen this receptor binds is unknown. Qualities for individual bases were not recorded, and no much larger clone is one base off. Synthetic TCR analog templates were spiked into each PCR to estimate absolute template abundance from read counts. The immunoSEQ assay was used to amplify TCRbeta CDR3 regions from genomic DNA with bias-controlled V and J gene primers. Rearranged TCRbeta segments were sequenced at approximately 20X coverage. The paper's data handling went like this. Clustering was used to correct sequencing errors, and CDR3s were annotated against IMGT so that V, D and J genes could be assigned. Only productive TCRbeta rearrangements were used in downstream analyses, excluding out-of-frame or stop-codon sequences. Clonality was computed as one minus Shannon entropy normalized by the log of the number of unique productive sequences. Fisher's exact test with Benjamini-Hochberg correction, using a cutoff of adjusted p below 0.01, was how clones that differed between time points or between blood and tumor were identified. Sourced from immuneACCESS, this table was stored by TCRdb with only in-frame sequences that have V and J called. A share of the clones is absent; for the studies checked, an unresolved V gene accounts for under half, and the remainder has no known explanation. The D gene and trimming were derived from the DNA, and the V and J assignments and clone size from that table. This sample is represented by about 37,000 clones; roughly 84% of them were singletons. Jointly, the top ten make up 15% to 19% of the sample.

This sample was taken from a study of PD-L1 blockade in urothelial cancer (dated by TCRdb to 2017 to 2019). Background on the whole study: All patients started therapy in about 2014 and received atezolizumab 1,200 mg intravenously every 3 weeks. In the same patients, whole exome sequencing and RNA sequencing of pretreatment tumors were performed in addition to TCR sequencing. Blood samples yielded a median of about 150,000 T cells and more than 80,000 unique TCRs, with median clonality 0.080. Pretreatment blood TCR-seq was available for about 27 patients, at least one posttreatment blood collection was obtained for about 25 patients, and tumor TCR-seq was available for about 25 patients. Blood samples were analyzed 3 weeks after the start of treatment (second dose) and 6 weeks after the start of treatment. Durable clinical benefit was achieved by nine patients and was not achieved by 20 patients. About 90% of the 29 patients were identified as males with urothelial cancer of bladder origin, and a prior smoking history was reported by 18 of 29 patients. Somatic, immune and clinical correlates of response to PD-L1 blockade with atezolizumab in urothelial cancer were the focus of an exploratory multi-omic analysis. Pretreatment tumor samples and matched peripheral blood, collected serially before and after atezolizumab treatment, underwent TCR sequencing. Progression-free survival longer than 6 months counted as durable clinical benefit, and TCR features were additionally tested against both progression-free and overall survival. An ECOG performance status of 0 or 1 was recorded for the patients, and 0 to 3 prior chemotherapy regimens had been received by the patients.

What the study reported, not specific to this receptor: Because of the small sample size (n ≈ 30) and the many exploratory analyses performed, the results are intended to be regarded as hypothesis-generating. A pretreatment peripheral blood TCR clonality below the median was linked to improved progression-free and overall survival. Greater expansion of tumor-associated TCR clones in peripheral blood 3 weeks after the start of treatment was observed in patients with durable benefit (n of about 22, p = 0.022).

The V end gives up 5 bases and the J end 7 bases, leaving 7 bases in the junction not matched to a gene. From the cysteine up to the phenylalanine, the CDR3 has a length of 14 residues. This entry keeps only the CDR3 DNA: 42 bases, framed from base 1. CDR1 LNHNV and CDR2 YYDKDF were looked up in the germline V gene (reference sequence). Sample time point, as interpreted from the label and publication: pretreatment peripheral blood. The cohort included some 30 patients with locally advanced or metastatic urothelial carcinoma who were treated at Memorial Sloan Kettering on a trial protocol. Peripheral blood mononuclear cells were collected pretreatment and during treatment, with between 1 and 8 total time points per patient. The Qiagen DNeasy Blood extraction kit was used to purify genomic DNA from total PBMCs and tumor samples. PBMCs were collected pretreatment and during treatment, and were isolated and stored as previously described.

Recombination joined TRBV15 with TRBJ1-2, and TRBD1 aligns with 10 junction nucleotides. The source material was PBMCs, sampled around atezolizumab (anti-PD-L1) treatment. The clonotype was recovered from a man aged 55 to 70 with urothelial cancer. The CDR3 protein sequence reads: CATSERTGGLGYTF. Read as DNA, the sequence is TGTGCCACCAGCGAGCGGACAGGGGGACTTGGCTACACCTTC. Reference TRBV15 and TRBJ1-2 genes cover what lies past the CDR3, so the full variable domain is DAMVIQNPRYQVTQFGKPVTLSCSQTLNHNVMYWYQQKSSQAPKLLFHYYDKDFNNEADTPDNFQSRRPNTSFCFLDIRSPGLGDTAMYLCATSERTGGLGYTFGSGTRLTVV.